This T cell receptor (beta chain) was obtained from a study of T cell changes during pregnancy in multiple sclerosis. The assay was immunoSEQ multiplex PCR, and TCRdb's table has in-frame clones only and misses some. The repertoire holds about 41,000 clones, with about 89% as singletons. V was pared by 0 bases and J by 4 bases, with 12 bases between. CDR3 length equals 15 residues. Germline lookup yields CDR1 KGHSH and CDR2 LQKENI. The sequenced sample was CD4+ T cells from peripheral blood mononuclear cells, obtained in the first trimester of pregnancy. This clonotype was obtained from a female donor with multiple sclerosis, enrolled in a pregnancy study. The rearrangement links TRBV18 to TRBJ1-1, with no clear D. The CDR3 sequence is CASSPPKGRSTEAFF. As DNA, the CDR3 is TGTGCCAGCTCACCACCGAAAGGGAGGAGCACTGAAGCTTTCTTT.